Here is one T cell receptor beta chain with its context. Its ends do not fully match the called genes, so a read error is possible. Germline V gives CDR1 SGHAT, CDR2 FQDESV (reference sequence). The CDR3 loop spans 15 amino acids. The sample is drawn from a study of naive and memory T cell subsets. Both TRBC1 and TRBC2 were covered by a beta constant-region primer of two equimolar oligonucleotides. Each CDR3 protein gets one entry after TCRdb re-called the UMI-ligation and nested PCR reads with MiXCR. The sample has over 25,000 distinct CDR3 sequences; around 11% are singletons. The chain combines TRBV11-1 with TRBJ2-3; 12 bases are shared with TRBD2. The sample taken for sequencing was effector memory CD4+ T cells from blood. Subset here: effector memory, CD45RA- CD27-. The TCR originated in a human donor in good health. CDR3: CASSSTSGRTDTQCF. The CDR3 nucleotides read TGTGCCAGCAGCTCTACTAGCGGGAGGACAGATACGCAGTGTTTT.